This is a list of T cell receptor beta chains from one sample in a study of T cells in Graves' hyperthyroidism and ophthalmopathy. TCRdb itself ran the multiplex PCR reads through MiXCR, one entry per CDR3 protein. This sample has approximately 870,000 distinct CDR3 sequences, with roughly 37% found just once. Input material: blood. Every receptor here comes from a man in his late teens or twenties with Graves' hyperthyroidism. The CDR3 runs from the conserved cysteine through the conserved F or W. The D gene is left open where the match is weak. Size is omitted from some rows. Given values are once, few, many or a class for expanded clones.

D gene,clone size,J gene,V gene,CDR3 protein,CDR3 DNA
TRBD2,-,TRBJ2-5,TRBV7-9,CASSPGGEGGTQYF,TGTGCCAGCAGCCCCGGCGGGGAGGGTGGGACCCAGTACTTC
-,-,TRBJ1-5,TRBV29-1,CTINGQGGQPQHF,TGCACCATTAACGGGCAGGGCGGTCAGCCCCAGCATTTT
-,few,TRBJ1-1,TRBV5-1,CASSLEGGRNTEAFF,TGCGCCAGCAGCTTGGAGGGGGGGCGGAACACTGAAGCTTTCTTT
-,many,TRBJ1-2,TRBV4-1,CASGTVRNYGYTF,TGCGCCAGCGGTACGGTGAGGAACTATGGCTACACCTTC
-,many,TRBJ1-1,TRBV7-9,CASIPVGARGTEAFF,TGTGCCAGCATCCCTGTGGGAGCGCGGGGCACTGAAGCTTTCTTT
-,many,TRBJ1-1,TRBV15,CATSRMTGNIEAFF,TGTGCCACCAGCAGAATGACCGGGAACATTGAAGCTTTCTTT
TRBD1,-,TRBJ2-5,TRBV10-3,CAISATGGQETQYF,TGTGCCATCAGCGCGACAGGGGGCCAAGAGACCCAGTACTTC
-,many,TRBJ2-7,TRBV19,CASADSTYEQYF,TGTGCCAGTGCGGACAGTACCTACGAGCAGTACTTC
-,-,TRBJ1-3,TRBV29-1,CSVVTGNTIYF,TGCAGCGTCGTAACGGGAAACACCATATATTTT
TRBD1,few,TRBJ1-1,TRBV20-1,CSAGPGTGVYNTEAFF,TGCAGTGCTGGCCCCGGGACAGGGGTTTATAACACTGAAGCTTTCTTT
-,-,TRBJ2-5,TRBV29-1,CSSLGSGGETQYF,TGCAGCAGTTTAGGTAGCGGTGGGGAGACCCAGTACTTC
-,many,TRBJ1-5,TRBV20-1,CSARRLRSNQPQHF,TGCAGTGCTAGACGCCTAAGAAGCAATCAGCCCCAGCATTTT
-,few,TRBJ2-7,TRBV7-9,CASSLAGATSYEQYF,TGTGCCAGCAGCTTAGCAGGGGCAACCTCCTACGAGCAGTACTTC
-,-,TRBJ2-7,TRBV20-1,CSANNRDYEQYF,TGCAGTGCTAATAACAGGGATTACGAGCAGTACTTC
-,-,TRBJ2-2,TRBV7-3,CASSFGRHNTGELFF,TGTGCCAGCAGCTTCGGGCGCCACAACACCGGGGAGCTGTTTTTT
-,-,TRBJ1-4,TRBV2,CASRDGVLNEKLFF,TGTGCCAGCAGGGACGGGGTTTTGAATGAAAAACTGTTTTTT
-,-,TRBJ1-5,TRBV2,CASSEMAISNQPQHF,TGTGCCAGCAGTGAGATGGCGATTAGCAATCAGCCCCAGCATTTT
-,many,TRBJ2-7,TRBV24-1,CATSDSGHPSYEQYF,TGTGCCACCAGTGATTCGGGACACCCCTCCTACGAGCAGTACTTC
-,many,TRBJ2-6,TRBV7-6,CASSSNVGVSGANVLTF,TGTGCCAGCAGCTCAAACGTGGGGGTCTCTGGGGCCAACGTCCTGACTTTC
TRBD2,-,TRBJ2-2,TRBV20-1,CSASLAGGRELFF,TGCAGTGCTAGCTTAGCGGGGGGCCGGGAGCTGTTTTTT
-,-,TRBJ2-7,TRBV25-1,CASSTDTGFNEQYF,TGCGCCAGCAGCACGGACACGGGATTCAACGAGCAGTACTTC
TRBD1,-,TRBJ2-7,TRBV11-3,CASSWRTGVDEQYF,TGTGCCAGCAGCTGGAGGACAGGGGTCGACGAGCAGTACTTC
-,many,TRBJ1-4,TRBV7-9,CASSSLNEKLFF,TGTGCCAGCAGCTCCCTCAATGAAAAACTGTTTTTT